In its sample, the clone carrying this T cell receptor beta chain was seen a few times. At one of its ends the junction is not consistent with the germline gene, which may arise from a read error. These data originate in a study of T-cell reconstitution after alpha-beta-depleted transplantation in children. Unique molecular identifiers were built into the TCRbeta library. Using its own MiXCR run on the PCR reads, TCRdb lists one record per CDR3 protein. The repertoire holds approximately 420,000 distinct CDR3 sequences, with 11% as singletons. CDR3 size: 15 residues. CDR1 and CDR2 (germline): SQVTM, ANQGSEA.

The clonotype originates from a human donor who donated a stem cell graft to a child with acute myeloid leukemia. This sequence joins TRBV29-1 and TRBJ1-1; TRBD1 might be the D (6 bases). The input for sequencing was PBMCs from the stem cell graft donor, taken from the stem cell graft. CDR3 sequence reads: CSFDSPGQKISEAFF. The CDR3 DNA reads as TGCAGCTTTGATTCGCCGGGACAAAAAATCTCTGAAGCTTTCTTT.